This passage covers 17 T cell receptor beta chains from one sample sequenced in a study of blood T cell repertoires in COVID-19. Clones were sequenced by immunoSEQ multiplex PCR, and TCRdb holds only the in-frame ones, with some missing. The table has about 400,000 clones, 86% seen once; the top ten hold 1.4%. The material sequenced was peripheral blood. These TCRs come from a woman in her 30s with active or convalescent COVID-19.

This rearrangement joins TRBV2 to TRBJ1-2, with TRBD1 matching over 7 bases. Looked up from germline, CDR1 is SNHLY and CDR2 is FYNNEI. The CDR3 contains 12 residues. The V segment lost 7 bases and the J segment 8 bases; nucleotides outside the gene matches: 7. The CDR3 DNA sequence: TGTGCCAGCACACAACAGGGGTACGGCTACACCTTC. This codes for CASTQQGYGYTF.

The gene calls are TRBV6-6 and TRBJ2-1, with TRBD1 matching over 7 bases. The CDR3 spans 14 residues. Trimming took 8 bases from V and 4 from J; bases not matched to a gene: 8. The germline gives CDR1 MNHNY, CDR2 SVGAGI (reference sequence). The CDR3 DNA is TGTGCCAGCCATCGGACAGGAGTATACAATGAGCAGTTCTTC. Translating it yields CASHRTGVYNEQFF.

The genes are TRBV5-1 and TRBJ1-2; D is possibly TRBD1 (6 bases). The CDR3 loop spans 15 amino acids. Trimming removed 4 bases from V and 7 bases from J, with 20 bases in between. Germline loops: CDR1 SGHRS, CDR2 YFSETQ. CDR3 DNA sequence: TGCGCCAGCAGCCTTGACGGAGCAGGGGCTATTGGCTACACCTTC. It specifies CASSLDGAGAIGYTF.

The genes are TRBV6-5 and TRBJ1-2, with 11 bases matching TRBD1. Trimming took 2 bases from V and 7 from J; bases not matched to a gene: 6. The CDR3 extends over 15 amino acids. Germline V gene lookup returns CDR1 MNHEY and CDR2 SVGAGI. Written as DNA, the CDR3 is TGTGCCAGCAGTTACCAAGTGGACAGGGGGCTTGGCTACACCTTC. Protein product: CASSYQVDRGLGYTF.

The count of this clone is one. The V and J genes are TRBV3-1 (or the pseudogene TRBV3-2) and TRBJ2-7; D is uncertain. The ends were cut back, 0 bases at V and 4 bases at J, with 13 bases in the middle. Germline lookup yields CDR1 LGHDT and CDR2 YNNKEL (reference sequence). CDR3 length equals 15 residues. CDR3 nucleotide sequence: TGTGCCAGCAGCCAAGAAGTCGTTAGTTATTACGAGCAGTACTTC. Residues: CASSQEVVSYYEQYF.

This rearrangement joins TRBV7-8 to TRBJ2-5, with 10 bases identical to TRBD2. From germline, CDR1 is SGHVS and CDR2 FQNEAQ. The CDR3 extends over 17 amino acids. The ends lost 4 bases at V and 1 base at J; junction bases unmatched: 9. The CDR3 nucleotides read TGTGCCAGCAGCTCAACAACACGACTAGCGGGCCAAGAGACCCAGTACTTC. Translated: CASSSTTRLAGQETQYF.

This clone has only one observation. The chain carries TRBV2 and TRBJ2-7; possible D gene TRBD2, 5 bases. Trimming shortened V by 2 bases and J by 0 bases, and 11 bases separated the two germline ends. The CDR3 contains 15 residues. CDR1 and CDR2 from the germline V gene are SNHLY and FYNNEI. CDR3 sequence: CASSEIRELSYEQYF. CDR3 coding DNA: TGTGCCAGCAGTGAAATCCGGGAACTCTCCTACGAGCAGTACTTC. Full variable domain (outside the CDR3, taken from reference TRBV2 and TRBJ2-7): EPEVTQTPSHQVTQMGQEVILRCVPISNHLYFYWYRQILGQKVEFLVSFYNNEISEKSEIFDDQFSVERPDGSNFTLKIRSTKLEDSAMYFCASSEIRELSYEQYFGPGTRLTVT.

This chain connects TRBV27 to TRBJ1-1, with no clear D. Germline V gene data show CDR1 as MNHEY and CDR2 as SMNVEV (reference sequence). V was clipped by 2 bases and J by 6 bases, with 10 bases between them. There are 13 residues in the CDR3. Here the CDR3 DNA reads TGTGCCAGCAGTTTAGATCCCCGAGCTGAAGCTTTCTTT. Translated, it gives CASSLDPRAEAFF.

The chain joins TRBV6-5 to TRBJ2-1; 12 positions agree with TRBD2. Per germline, CDR1 MNHEY and CDR2 SVGAGI. The CDR3 contains 16 residues. J was trimmed by 6 bases and V by 4 bases; bases with no gene match: 7. DNA of the CDR3: TGTGCCAGCAGTTCCCGACTAGCGGGAGTTGGCAATGAGCAGTTCTTC. It is translated as CASSSRLAGVGNEQFF.

This clone was seen many times. V usage is TRBV5-4 and J usage is TRBJ1-2; 9 nucleotides align to TRBD1. The germline V gene encodes CDR1 SGHNT and CDR2 YYREEE (reference sequence). V shed 3 bases and J 4 bases; nucleotides not matched to a gene: 7. The CDR3 has 15 amino acids. This CDR3 reads CASSWGQGEGYGYTF. The CDR3, as DNA: TGTGCCAGCAGCTGGGGACAGGGCGAGGGCTATGGCTACACCTTC.

CDR3 bases: TGTGCCAGCAGCTTGGGAACTAGCGGGAGCTACGAGCAGTACTTC. Encoded protein: CASSLGTSGSYEQYF. The chain carries TRBV5-4 and TRBJ2-7; 11 bases match TRBD2. The germline V gene has CDR1 SGHNT and CDR2 YYREEE (reference sequence). The CDR3 length is 15 residues. The junction had 2 bases not matched to a gene; V was cut back by 0 bases and J by 3 bases. Variable domain in full (rest from reference TRBV5-4 and TRBJ2-7): ETGVTQSPTHLIKTRGQQVTLRCSSQSGHNTVSWYQQALGQGPQFIFQYYREEENGRGNFPPRFSGLQFPNYSSELNVNALELDDSALYLCASSLGTSGSYEQYFGPGTRLTVT.

J is TRBJ2-3 and V is TRBV19; no clear D gene. This CDR3 region has 13 residues. Germline V CDR1 and CDR2: LNHDA, SQIVND (reference sequence). The V and J ends lost 2 bases and 3 bases respectively, with 6 bases between them. This CDR3 reads CASSISRTDTQYF. As DNA, the CDR3 is TGTGCCAGTAGTATATCACGGACAGATACGCAGTATTTT.

J is TRBJ2-3 and V is TRBV19, with 9 positions matching TRBD1. Germline loops: CDR1 LNHDA, CDR2 SQIVND (reference sequence). The CDR3 sequence is 16 residues long. V shed 4 bases, J shed 0 bases, and the junction held 5 bases outside the gene matches. The chain's CDR3 is CASSKGQGLSTDTQYF. The CDR3 DNA follows: TGTGCCAGTAGTAAGGGACAGGGTTTGAGCACAGATACGCAGTATTTT. The complete variable domain, with remaining parts taken from reference TRBV19 and TRBJ2-3, reads DGGITQSPKYLFRKEGQNVTLSCEQNLNHDAMYWYRQDPGQGLRLIYYSQIVNDFQKGDIAEGYSVSREKKESFPLTVTSAQKNPTAFYLCASSKGQGLSTDTQYFGPGTRLTVL.

V gene TRBV4-1 combines with J gene TRBJ1-2; 7 bases align to TRBD1. The CDR3 totals 12 residues. Unmatched junction bases numbered 6, after V lost 3 bases and J lost 11 bases. Germline CDR1 reads MGHRA; CDR2 reads YSYEKL. The CDR3 here is CASSHLKDRYTF. The CDR3 DNA reads TGCGCCAGCAGCCACCTAAAGGACAGGTACACCTTC.

The genes are TRBV5-1 and TRBJ2-5; D is perhaps TRBD2 (6 bases). V lost 3 bases to trimming and J lost 0 bases, with 9 bases between them. Germline V CDR1 and CDR2: SGHRS, YFSETQ. This CDR3 region has 14 residues. For the CDR3, the DNA is TGCGCCAGCAGCTCCCCTAGCGACCAAGAGACCCAGTACTTC. Protein sequence: CASSSPSDQETQYF.

The chain employs TRBV11-2 and TRBJ1-3, with a possible D match to TRBD1 (6 bases). Germline V gives CDR1 SGHAT, CDR2 FQNNGV. The V end lost 5 bases, the J end lost 0 bases, and 23 bases lay between the germline ends. This CDR3 has 19 amino acids. The CDR3: CASSHISGQNFFSGNTIYF. The CDR3 DNA reads as TGTGCCAGCAGCCATATATCAGGACAGAATTTTTTCTCTGGAAACACCATATATTTT.

The gene calls are TRBV5-1 and TRBJ2-1; TRBD2 agrees at 8 bases. The trim removed 2 bases at V and 3 bases at J, leaving 4 bases unmatched. The CDR3 consists of 15 residues. Germline V gives CDR1 SGHRS, CDR2 YFSETQ. CDR3 bases: TGCGCCAGCAGCTTAACTAGCGGCTTCTACAATGAGCAGTTCTTC. Protein product: CASSLTSGFYNEQFF.